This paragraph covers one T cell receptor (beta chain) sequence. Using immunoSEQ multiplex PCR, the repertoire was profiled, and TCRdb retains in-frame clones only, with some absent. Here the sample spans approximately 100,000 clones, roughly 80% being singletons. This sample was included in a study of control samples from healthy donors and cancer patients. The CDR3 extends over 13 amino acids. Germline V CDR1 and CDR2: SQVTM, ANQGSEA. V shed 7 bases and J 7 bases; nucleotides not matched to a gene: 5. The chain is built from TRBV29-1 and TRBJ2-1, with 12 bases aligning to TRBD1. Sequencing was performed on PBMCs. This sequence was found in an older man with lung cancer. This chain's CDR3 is CSGGTGGQNEQFF. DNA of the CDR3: TGCAGCGGTGGGACAGGGGGCCAAAATGAGCAGTTCTTC.